This TCR beta chain was profiled in a study of blood T cell repertoires in COVID-19. Study-level background: The origin of the acute and convalescent COVID-19 samples was the United States, Italy and Spain. PBMCs, B-cell-depleted T cells, or T cells provided the cDNA or gDNA that made up the material.

V was pared by 4 bases and J by 3 bases, with 4 bases of the junction left unmatched. CDR1 and CDR2 (germline): SGHRS, YFSETQ. This CDR3 region has 15 residues. Authors' data handling: The authors estimated nucleated cell counts from reference gene primer amplification. The assay was immunoSEQ multiplex PCR, and TCRdb's table has in-frame clones only and misses some. V and J calls and clone size come straight from that table; D and trimming were deduced from the DNA. Of 350,000 to 400,000 clones listed, 80% to 90% are singletons. Remarks on this clone: The sample contains more than one DNA sequence encoding this CDR3.

Followed longitudinally, the Seattle patients had been enrolled during active infection. V usage is TRBV5-1 and J usage is TRBJ2-2, with 9 positions matching TRBD1. This clonotype originated in an older woman with COVID-19, enrolled during active disease. The sequenced sample consisted of peripheral blood. DNA for the CDR3: TGCGCCAGCAGCCCACGGACAGGGGACACCGGGGAGCTGTTTTTT. Protein product: CASSPRTGDTGELFF.